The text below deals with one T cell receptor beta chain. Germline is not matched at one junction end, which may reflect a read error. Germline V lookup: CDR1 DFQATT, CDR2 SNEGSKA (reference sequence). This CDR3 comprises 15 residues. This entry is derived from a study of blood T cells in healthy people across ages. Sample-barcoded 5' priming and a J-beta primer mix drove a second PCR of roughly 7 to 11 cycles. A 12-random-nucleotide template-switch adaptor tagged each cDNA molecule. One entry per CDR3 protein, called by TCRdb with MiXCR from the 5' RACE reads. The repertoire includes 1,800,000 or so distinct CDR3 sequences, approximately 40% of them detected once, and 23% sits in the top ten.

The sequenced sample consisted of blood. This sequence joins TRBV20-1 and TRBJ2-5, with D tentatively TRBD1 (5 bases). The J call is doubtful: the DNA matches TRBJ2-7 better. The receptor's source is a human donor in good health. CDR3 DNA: TGTAGTGCTAGTAAAGTAGGCAGGGTGGTGTACGAGCAGTACTTC. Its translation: CSASKVGRVVYEQYF.